This T cell receptor beta chain derives from a study of T cells in Graves' hyperthyroidism and ophthalmopathy (dated by TCRdb to the late 2010s). Background on the whole study: Peripheral blood was collected at initial diagnosis, before any treatment. To identify distinguishing TCR V-J signatures, a discovery cohort of 100 patients was used, comprising 43 with Graves' ophthalmopathy and around 57 with stable Graves' hyperthyroidism. An independent validation cohort of about 20 hyperthyroidism patients and about 15 patients who later progressed to ophthalmopathy tested prospective prediction of ophthalmopathy. For training and testing, the 100 or so patients in the discovery cohort were randomly divided in a 7:3 ratio. In addition, the study compared T-cell repertoires in thyroid tissue and in blood from roughly 6 Graves' hyperthyroidism patients. Once sampling was done, hyperthyroidism patients were given methimazole at a starting dose of 30 mg daily, whereas ophthalmopathy patients were given high-dose intravenous methylprednisolone. TCR Vbeta CDR3 sequencing of some 140 peripheral blood samples (approximately 44 ophthalmopathy, over 70 hyperthyroidism and approximately 17 progressor patients) is reported in the paper. Overall study outcomes, separate from this receptor: During validation, the model predicted progression to ophthalmopathy a median of about 5.9 months ahead of onset, with around 71% sensitivity and under 85% specificity. A 13 V-J signature model separated ophthalmopathy from stable hyperthyroidism, with over 85% sensitivity and roughly 81% specificity in cross-validation and 80%/75% in testing. Most expanded thyroid clonotypes (frequency above 0.001) were also found in blood, which suggests that blood repertoires may mirror thyroid immune responses. Sample size was not statistically predetermined, and investigators were not blinded to group allocation.

The TCR beta CDR3 regions were amplified from the RNA transcripts. The first round of RT-PCR for the TCR CDR3 was performed with the HTBI primer set and the Qiagen OneStep RT-PCR kit. A second multiplex PCR round built the libraries, followed by size selection and purification. Sequencing of the libraries was done on an Illumina HiSeq2000 using paired-end 100 bp reads. The paper's data handling went like this. Raw data were processed with SOAPnuke, discarding reads with adapters, uncalled bases, mean Phred below 15, or no exact constant-primer or identifier match. COPE v1.2.5 was used to merge the high-quality paired reads, and each unique nucleotide sequence was defined as a clonotype. Clonotypes were aligned to IMGT TRBV, TRBD and TRBJ reference segments using MiTCR v1.1. The analysis included only V-J combinations with a frequency above 0.0001, which together covered roughly 99% of the repertoires. The TCS score was defined as the ratio of F50 (clonal expansion) to E x V (chaos), calculated using BLOSUM62-based TCRdist between CDR3 peptides within each V-J. Welch's t-statistics and random forest reduced 450 to 600 V-J features to under 15, which were used in a naive Bayes classifier (R e1071). Using fastp trimming at Q25 and MiXCR clonotype assembly, TCRdb reanalyzed the public sequencing data and kept in-frame beta chains. Each entry merges the rows of one CDR3 protein and shows their most common DNA and genes. These V and J calls derive from TCRdb rather than the authors' analysis. Present in this sample are roughly 400,000 distinct CDR3 sequences, more than 20% of which were seen just once. Less than 75% of the sample is in the top ten clones.

Cut back by 0 bases and 8 bases, the V and J ends lie 3 bases apart. For CDR1 and CDR2, the germline V gene lists SGHAT and FQNNGV. The CDR3 measures 11 amino acids from cysteine to phenylalanine. Solely the CDR3 DNA is kept, with 33 bases framed from the first base. This clonotype occurred many times. Its recognized antigen is unknown. Qualities for individual bases were not recorded, and no much larger clone is one base off. Graves' hyperthyroidism was defined as stable when no progression to ophthalmopathy occurred over 18 months of follow-up. The hyperthyroidism patients were between 18 and 65 years old and newly diagnosed, with a disease duration of less than 2 months. Exclusion was applied to patients with uncontrolled infections, other autoimmune diseases, pregnancy or lactation. Diagnoses were based on clinical symptoms, serum thyroxine and TRAb, thyroid ultrasound and orbital computed tomography. PBMCs were isolated from about 9.2 ml of fresh peripheral blood by Ficoll-Paque density gradient centrifugation. Total RNA was extracted using Trizol reagent, and RNA quality was assessed on an Agilent 2100 Bioanalyzer.

This clonotype was obtained from a man aged 45-65 years with Graves' hyperthyroidism. The specimen sequenced was blood. The chain is assembled from TRBV11-2 and TRBJ2-3; the D gene is unclear. The DNA is as follows: TGTGCCAGCAGCTTAGAAAGTACGCAGTATTTT. Its protein is CASSLESTQYF.